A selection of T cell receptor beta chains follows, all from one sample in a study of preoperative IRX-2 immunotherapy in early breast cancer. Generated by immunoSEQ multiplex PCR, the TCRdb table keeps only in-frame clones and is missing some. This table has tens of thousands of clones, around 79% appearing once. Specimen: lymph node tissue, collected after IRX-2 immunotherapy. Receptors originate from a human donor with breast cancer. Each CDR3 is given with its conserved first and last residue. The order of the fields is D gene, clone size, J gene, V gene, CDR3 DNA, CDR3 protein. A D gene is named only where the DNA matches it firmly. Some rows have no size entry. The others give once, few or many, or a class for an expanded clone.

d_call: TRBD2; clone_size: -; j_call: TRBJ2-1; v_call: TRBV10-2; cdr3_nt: TGCGCCAGCAGGGGAACGGGACTAGCGGGAAGGGGGTCCTTGAATGAGCAGTTCTTC; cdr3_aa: CASRGTGLAGRGSLNEQFF
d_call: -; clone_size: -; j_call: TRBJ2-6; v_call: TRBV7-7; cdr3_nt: TGTGCCAGCAGCTTAGGTCAGGGCCAAAACGTCCTGACTTTC; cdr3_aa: CASSLGQGQNVLTF
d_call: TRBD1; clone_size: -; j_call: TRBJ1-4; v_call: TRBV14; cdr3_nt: TGTGCCAGCAGCCTTGGACAGGGCCCATCAGCCCGAACTAATGAAAAACTGTTTTTT; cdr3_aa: CASSLGQGPSARTNEKLFF
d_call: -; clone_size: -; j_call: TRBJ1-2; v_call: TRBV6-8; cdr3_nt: TGTGCCAGCAGTTACGAGGGTACTAGAGGCTACACCTTC; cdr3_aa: CASSYEGTRGYTF
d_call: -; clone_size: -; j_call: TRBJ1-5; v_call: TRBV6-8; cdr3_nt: TGTGCCAGCAGGGGACTAGGGGGTGGCAATCAGCCCCAGCATTTT; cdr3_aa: CASRGLGGGNQPQHF
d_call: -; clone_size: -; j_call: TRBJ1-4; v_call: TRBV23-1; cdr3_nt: TGCGCCAGCAGCCAAGCGGGTAGTGGGCAGATTGAAAAACTGTTTTTT; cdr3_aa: CASSQAGSGQIEKLFF
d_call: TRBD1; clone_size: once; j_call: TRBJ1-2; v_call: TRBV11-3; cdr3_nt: TGTGCCAGCAGCTTGGGGGACAGGGGGCATCTAGAGGGCTACACCTTC; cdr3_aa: CASSLGDRGHLEGYTF
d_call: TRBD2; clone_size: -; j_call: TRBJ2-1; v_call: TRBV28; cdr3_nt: TGTGCCAGCAGTTTCAGCGGGAAGGAGAATGAGCAGTTCTTC; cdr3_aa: CASSFSGKENEQFF
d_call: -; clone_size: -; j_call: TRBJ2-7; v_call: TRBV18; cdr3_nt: TGTGCCAGCTCACCAAGTAGGGGGGCAGAGTACGAGCAGTACTTC; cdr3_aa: CASSPSRGAEYEQYF
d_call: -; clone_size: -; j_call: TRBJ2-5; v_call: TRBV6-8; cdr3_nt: TGTGCCAGCAGTTGGGACGCAGGTCAAGAGACCCAGTACTTC; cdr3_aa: CASSWDAGQETQYF
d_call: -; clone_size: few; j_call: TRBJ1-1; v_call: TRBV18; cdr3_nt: TGTGCCAGCTCACCTATCGCTCGACGGCAGAACACTGAAGCTTTCTTT; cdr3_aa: CASSPIARRQNTEAFF
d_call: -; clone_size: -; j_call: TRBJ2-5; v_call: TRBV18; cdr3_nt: TGTGCCAGCTCACCCCAGGACGAGACCCAGTACTTC; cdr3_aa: CASSPQDETQYF
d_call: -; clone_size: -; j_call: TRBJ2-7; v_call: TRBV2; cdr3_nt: TGTGCCAGCAGGACCCTCCGGGACACTTACGAGCAGTACTTC; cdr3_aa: CASRTLRDTYEQYF
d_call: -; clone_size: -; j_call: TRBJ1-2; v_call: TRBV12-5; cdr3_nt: TGTGCCAGCACGCGGTCAGCTAACTATGGCTACACCTTC; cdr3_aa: CASTRSANYGYTF
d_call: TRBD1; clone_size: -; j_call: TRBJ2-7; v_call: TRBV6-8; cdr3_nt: TGTGCCAGCAGTTACAGAGGCCCCGGGACAGGGGTTAGCTACGAGCAGTACTTC; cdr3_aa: CASSYRGPGTGVSYEQYF
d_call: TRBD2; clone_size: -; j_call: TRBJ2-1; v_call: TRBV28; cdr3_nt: TGTGCCAGCAGTTTTAGCGGGGTGGGGAATGAGCAGTTCTTC; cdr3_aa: CASSFSGVGNEQFF
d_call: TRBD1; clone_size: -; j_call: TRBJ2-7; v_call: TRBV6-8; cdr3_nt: TGTGCCAGCAGAAAGGCCGGGACAGGGGCCCGGGAGCAGTACTTC; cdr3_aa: CASRKAGTGAREQYF
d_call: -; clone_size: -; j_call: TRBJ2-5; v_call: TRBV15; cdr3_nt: TGTGCCACCAGCAGAGCGGGTAGGGGAGGCTCGGAGACCCAGTACTTC; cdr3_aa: CATSRAGRGGSETQYF
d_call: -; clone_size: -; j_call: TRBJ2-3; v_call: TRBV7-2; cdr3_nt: TGTGCCAGCAGCTTAGTGACAATAAGCGGGTTGGCAGATACGCAGTATTTT; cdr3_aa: CASSLVTISGLADTQYF
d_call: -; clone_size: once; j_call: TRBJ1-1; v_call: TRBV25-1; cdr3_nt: TGTGCCAGCAGTGAATATCTGAACACTGAAGCTTTCTTT; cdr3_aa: CASSEYLNTEAFF
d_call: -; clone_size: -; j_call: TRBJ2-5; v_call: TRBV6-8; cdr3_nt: TGTGCCAGCAGCCCAAGAATGACGTCAAGGGTGACCCAGTACTTC; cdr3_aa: CASSPRMTSRVTQYF
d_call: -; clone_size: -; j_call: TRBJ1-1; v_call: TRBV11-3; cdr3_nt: TGTGCCAGCAGCCCCCGGGCCGTTCGCACTGAAGCTTTCTTT; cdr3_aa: CASSPRAVRTEAFF
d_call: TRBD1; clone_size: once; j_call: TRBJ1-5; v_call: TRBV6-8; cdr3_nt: TGTGCCAGCAGTTACGAGGACAGGGGCCAGCCCCAGCATTTT; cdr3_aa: CASSYEDRGQPQHF
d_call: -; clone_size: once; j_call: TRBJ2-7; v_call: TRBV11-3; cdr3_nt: TGTGCCAGCAGCTTATGGGGAGGGGGCTACGAGCAGTACTTC; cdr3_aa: CASSLWGGGYEQYF
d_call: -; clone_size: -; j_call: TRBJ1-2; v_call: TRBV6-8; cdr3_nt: TGTGCCAGCAGTCCCGGCAGGGGAGTCGATGGCTACACCTTC; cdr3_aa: CASSPGRGVDGYTF
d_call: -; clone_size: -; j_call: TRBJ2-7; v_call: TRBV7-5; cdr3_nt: TGTGCCAGCAGCTTATTACTGTACGAGCGACAGGTTCTCCACGAGCAGTACTTC; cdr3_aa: CASSLLLYERQVLHEQYF
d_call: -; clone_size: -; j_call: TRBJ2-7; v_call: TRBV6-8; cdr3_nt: TGTGCCAGCAGTTTCGACCCAGAGTACGAGCAGTACTTC; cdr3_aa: CASSFDPEYEQYF
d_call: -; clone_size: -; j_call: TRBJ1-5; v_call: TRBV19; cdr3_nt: TGTGCCAGCAACAGGGACCCCTTGTATAGCAATCAGCCCCAGCATTTT; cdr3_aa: CASNRDPLYSNQPQHF
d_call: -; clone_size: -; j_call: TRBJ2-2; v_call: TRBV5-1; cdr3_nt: TGCGCCAGCAGCTTGGCCGGACTCACGAACACCGGGGAGCTGTTTTTT; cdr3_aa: CASSLAGLTNTGELFF
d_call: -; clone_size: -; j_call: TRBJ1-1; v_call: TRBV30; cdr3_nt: TGTGCCTGGAGTGTGGGTCGAACTGAAGCTTTCTTT; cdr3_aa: CAWSVGRTEAFF
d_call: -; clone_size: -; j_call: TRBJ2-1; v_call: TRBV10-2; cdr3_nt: TGCGCCAGCAAAGGGACTCGAAACAATGAGCAGTTCTTC; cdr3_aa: CASKGTRNNEQFF
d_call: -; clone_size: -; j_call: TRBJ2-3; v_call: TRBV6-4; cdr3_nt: TGTGCCAGCAGTTATTTTGATACGCAGTATTTT; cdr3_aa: CASSYFDTQYF
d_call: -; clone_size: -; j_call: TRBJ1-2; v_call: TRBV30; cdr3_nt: TGTGCCTGGAGTGTCAGGCAGGGAAGTTATGGCTATACCTTC; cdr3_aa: CAWSVRQGSYGYTF
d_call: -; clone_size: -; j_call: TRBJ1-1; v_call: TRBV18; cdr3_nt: TGTGCCAGCACACTAAGAGAGTACACTGAAGCTTTCTTT; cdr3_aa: CASTLREYTEAFF
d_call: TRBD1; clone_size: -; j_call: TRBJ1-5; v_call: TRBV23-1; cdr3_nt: TGCGCCAGCAGTCGCCAACCGGGACAGGGACCGTATAGCAATCAGCCCCAGCATTTT; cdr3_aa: CASSRQPGQGPYSNQPQHF
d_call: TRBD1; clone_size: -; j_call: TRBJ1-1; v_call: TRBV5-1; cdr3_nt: TGCGCCAGCAGCAGTGGACAGGTTTCGAACACTGAAGCTTTCTTT; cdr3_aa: CASSSGQVSNTEAFF
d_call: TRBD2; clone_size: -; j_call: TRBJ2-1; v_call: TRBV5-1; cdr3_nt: TGCGCCAGCAGAGGACTAGCGGGAGGGAATGAGCAGTTCTTC; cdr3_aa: CASRGLAGGNEQFF
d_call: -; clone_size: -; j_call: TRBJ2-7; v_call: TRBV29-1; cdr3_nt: TGCAGCGTTAAGTCATTAGCCTACGAGCAGTACTTC; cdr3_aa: CSVKSLAYEQYF
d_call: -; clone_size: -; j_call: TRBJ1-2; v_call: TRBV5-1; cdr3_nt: TGCGCCAGCACGCCAGGCGGGAAGAACTATGGCTACACCTTC; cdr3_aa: CASTPGGKNYGYTF
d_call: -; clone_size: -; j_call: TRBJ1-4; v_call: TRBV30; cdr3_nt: TGTGCCTGGAGGCCCCCGGCTAATGAAAAACTGTTTTTT; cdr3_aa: CAWRPPANEKLFF
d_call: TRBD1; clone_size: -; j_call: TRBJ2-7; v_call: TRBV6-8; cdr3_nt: TGTGCCAGCAGCGACCTCGGGACAGGGGTCAACGAGCAGTACTTC; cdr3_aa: CASSDLGTGVNEQYF
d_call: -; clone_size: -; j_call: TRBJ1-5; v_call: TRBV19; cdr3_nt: TGTGCTAGTAGTATTAACGACCTGCGAGGGGATCAGCCCCAGCATTTT; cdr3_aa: CASSINDLRGDQPQHF
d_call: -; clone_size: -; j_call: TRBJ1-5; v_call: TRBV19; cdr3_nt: TGTGCCAGTAGCATTACGGGACACCTGAGCAATCAGCCCCAGCATTTT; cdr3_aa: CASSITGHLSNQPQHF
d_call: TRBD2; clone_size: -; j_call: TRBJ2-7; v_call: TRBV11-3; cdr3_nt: TGTGCCAGCAGCCCCGGGACTAGCGGGCCCGTCCCCTTCTCCTACGAGCAGTACTTC; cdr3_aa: CASSPGTSGPVPFSYEQYF
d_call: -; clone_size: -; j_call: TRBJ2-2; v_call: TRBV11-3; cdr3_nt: TGTGCCAGCAGCTTAACGACAGTATACACCGGGGAGCTGTTTTTT; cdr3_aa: CASSLTTVYTGELFF
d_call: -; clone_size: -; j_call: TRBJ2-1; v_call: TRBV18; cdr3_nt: TGTGCCAGCTCACCAGGGGTGCCAGGGTCGGGCAATGAGCAGTTCTTC; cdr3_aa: CASSPGVPGSGNEQFF
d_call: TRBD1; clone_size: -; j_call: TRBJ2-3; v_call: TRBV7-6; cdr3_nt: TGTGCCAGCAGCTTCGGGGGACAGGATAGCACAGATACGCAGTATTTT; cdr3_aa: CASSFGGQDSTDTQYF
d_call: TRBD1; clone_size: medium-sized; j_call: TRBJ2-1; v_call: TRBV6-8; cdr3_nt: TGTGCCAGCAGTCGGACAGGGGGATACAATGAGCAGTTCTTC; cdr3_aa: CASSRTGGYNEQFF
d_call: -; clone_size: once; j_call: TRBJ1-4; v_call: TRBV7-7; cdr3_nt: TGTGCCAGCAGCTTAGGCCATGGGGGGACAAATGAAAAACTGTTTTTT; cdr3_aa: CASSLGHGGTNEKLFF
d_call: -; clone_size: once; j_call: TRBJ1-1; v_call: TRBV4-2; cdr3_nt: TGTGCCAGCAGCAGAGGGGGGTGGGACACTGAAGCTTTCTTT; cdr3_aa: CASSRGGWDTEAFF
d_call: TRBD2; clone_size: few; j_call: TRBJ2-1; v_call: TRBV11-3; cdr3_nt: TGTGCCAGCAGCTTAGTGGCTAGCGGGAGTAGTGAGCAGTTCTTC; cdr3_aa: CASSLVASGSSEQFF
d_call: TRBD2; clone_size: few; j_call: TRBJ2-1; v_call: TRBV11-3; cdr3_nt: TGTGCCAGCACCGTCGGGGGGTGGGACAATGAGCAGTTCTTC; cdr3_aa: CASTVGGWDNEQFF